This T cell receptor beta chain was found in a study of blood T cell repertoires in COVID-19. The protocol was immunoSEQ multiplex PCR, while the TCRdb copy is restricted to in-frame clones and leaves out a portion. This sample has fewer than 400,000 clones, with around 82% found just once. CDR1 and CDR2 (germline): MDHEN, SYDVKM. With V trimmed by 5 bases and J by 3 bases, 8 bases remained unmatched. The CDR3 contains 15 residues. The J gene is TRBJ1-1, the V gene TRBV28; 8 nucleotides match TRBD1. The material sequenced was peripheral blood. This sequence was found in a man aged 25 to 40 with active or convalescent COVID-19. CDR3 bases: TGTGCCAGCAGTCTCCCGGGACAGGTGGACACTGAAGCTTTCTTT. Amino acids: CASSLPGQVDTEAFF.